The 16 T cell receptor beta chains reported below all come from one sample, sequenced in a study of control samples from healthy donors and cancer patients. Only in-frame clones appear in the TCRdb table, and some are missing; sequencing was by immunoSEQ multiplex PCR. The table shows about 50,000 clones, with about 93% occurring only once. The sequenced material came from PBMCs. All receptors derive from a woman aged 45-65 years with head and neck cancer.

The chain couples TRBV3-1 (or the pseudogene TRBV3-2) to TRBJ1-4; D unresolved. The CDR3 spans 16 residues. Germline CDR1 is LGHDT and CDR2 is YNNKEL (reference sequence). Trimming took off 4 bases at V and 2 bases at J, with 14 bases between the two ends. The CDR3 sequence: CASSPLRRKTNEKLFF. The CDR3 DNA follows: TGTGCCAGCAGCCCCCTCAGGAGGAAGACTAATGAAAAACTGTTTTTT.

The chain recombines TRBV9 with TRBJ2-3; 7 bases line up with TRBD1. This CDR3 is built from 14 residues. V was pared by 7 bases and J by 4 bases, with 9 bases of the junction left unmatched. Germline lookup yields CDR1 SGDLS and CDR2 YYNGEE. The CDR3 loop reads CASAGQVSSDTQYF. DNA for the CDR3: TGTGCCAGCGCCGGACAGGTCTCATCAGATACGCAGTATTTT.

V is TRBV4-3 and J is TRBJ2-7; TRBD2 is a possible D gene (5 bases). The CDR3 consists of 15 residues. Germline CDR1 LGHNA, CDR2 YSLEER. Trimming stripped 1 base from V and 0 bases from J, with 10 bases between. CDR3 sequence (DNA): TGCGCCAGCAGCCAAGCGACGGGGAGCTCCTACGAGCAGTACTTC. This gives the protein CASSQATGSSYEQYF.

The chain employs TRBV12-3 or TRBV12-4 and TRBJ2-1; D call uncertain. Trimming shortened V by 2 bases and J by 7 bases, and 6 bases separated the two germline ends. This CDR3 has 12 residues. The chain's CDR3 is CASSLRPNEQFF. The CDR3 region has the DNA TGTGCCAGCAGTTTAAGGCCGAATGAGCAGTTCTTC.

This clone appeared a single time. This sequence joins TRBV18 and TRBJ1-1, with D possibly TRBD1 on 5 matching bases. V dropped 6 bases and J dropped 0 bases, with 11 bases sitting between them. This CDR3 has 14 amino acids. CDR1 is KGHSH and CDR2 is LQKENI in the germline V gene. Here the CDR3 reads CASSLQVLNTEAFF. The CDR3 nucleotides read TGTGCCAGCTCCCTACAGGTCCTGAACACTGAAGCTTTCTTT.

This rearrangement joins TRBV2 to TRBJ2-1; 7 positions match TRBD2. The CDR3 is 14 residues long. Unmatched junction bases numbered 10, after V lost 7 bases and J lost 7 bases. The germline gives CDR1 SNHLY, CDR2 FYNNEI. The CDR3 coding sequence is TGTGCCAGCAAGATGAGCGGGGCCGGGAATGAGCAGTTCTTC. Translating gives CASKMSGAGNEQFF.

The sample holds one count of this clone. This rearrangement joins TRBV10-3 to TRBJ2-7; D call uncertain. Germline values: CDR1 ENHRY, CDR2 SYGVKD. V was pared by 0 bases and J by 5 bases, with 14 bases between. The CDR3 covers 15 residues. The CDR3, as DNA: TGTGCCATCAGTGAGTCCGATAGTTCCGCCCACGAGCAGTACTTC. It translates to CAISESDSSAHEQYF.

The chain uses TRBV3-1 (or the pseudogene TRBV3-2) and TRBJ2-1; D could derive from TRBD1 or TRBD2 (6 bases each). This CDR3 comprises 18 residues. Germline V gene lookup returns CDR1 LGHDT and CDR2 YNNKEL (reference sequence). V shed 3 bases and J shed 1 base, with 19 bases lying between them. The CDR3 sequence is CASSQMGRGPHSYNEQFF. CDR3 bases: TGTGCCAGCAGCCAGATGGGCCGGGGGCCCCATTCCTACAATGAGCAGTTCTTC.

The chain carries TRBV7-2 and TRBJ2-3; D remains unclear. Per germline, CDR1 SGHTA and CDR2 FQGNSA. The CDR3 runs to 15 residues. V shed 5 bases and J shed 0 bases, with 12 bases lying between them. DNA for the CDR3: TGTGCCAGCAGCCCGCCCGGATGGAGCACAGATACGCAGTATTTT. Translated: CASSPPGWSTDTQYF.

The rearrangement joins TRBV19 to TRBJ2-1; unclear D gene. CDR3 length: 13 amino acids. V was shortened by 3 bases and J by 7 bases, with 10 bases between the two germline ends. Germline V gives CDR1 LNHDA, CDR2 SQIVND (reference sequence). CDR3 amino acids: CASSMGLWNEQFF. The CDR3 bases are TGTGCCAGTAGTATGGGTCTTTGGAATGAGCAGTTCTTC.

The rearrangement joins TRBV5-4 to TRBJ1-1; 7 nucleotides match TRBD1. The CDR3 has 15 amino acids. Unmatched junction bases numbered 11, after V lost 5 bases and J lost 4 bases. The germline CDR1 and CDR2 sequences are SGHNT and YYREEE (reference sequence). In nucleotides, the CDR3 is TGTGCCAGCAGACCGCCCTCGACAGGGCTCACTGAAGCTTTCTTT. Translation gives CASRPPSTGLTEAFF. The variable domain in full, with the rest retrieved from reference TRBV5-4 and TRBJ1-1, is ETGVTQSPTHLIKTRGQQVTLRCSSQSGHNTVSWYQQALGQGPQFIFQYYREEENGRGNFPPRFSGLQFPNYSSELNVNALELDDSALYLCASRPPSTGLTEAFFGQGTRLTVV.

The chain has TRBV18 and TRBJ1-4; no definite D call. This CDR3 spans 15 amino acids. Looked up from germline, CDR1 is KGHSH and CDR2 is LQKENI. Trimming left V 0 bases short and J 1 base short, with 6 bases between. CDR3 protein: CASSPPRETNEKLFF. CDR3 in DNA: TGTGCCAGCTCACCACCGAGAGAAACTAATGAAAAACTGTTTTTT.

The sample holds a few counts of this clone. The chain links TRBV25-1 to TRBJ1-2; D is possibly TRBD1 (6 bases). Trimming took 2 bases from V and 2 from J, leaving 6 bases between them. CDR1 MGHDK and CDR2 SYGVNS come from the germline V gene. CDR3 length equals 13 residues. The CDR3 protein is CASSERGNYGYTF. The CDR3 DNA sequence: TGTGCCAGCAGTGAAAGGGGGAACTATGGCTACACCTTC.

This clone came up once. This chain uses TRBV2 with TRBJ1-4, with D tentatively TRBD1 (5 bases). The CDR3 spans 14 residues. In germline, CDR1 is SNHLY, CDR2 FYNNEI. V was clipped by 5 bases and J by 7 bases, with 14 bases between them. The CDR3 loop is CASSLEGTGEKLFF. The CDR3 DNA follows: TGTGCCAGCAGTCTGGAGGGGACTGGTGAAAAACTGTTTTTT.

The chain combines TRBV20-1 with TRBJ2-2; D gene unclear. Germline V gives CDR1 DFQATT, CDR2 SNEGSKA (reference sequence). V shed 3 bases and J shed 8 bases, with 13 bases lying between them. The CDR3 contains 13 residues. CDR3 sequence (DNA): TGCAGTGCTAGTGATCCCTACAAGGGGGAGCTGTTTTTT. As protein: CSASDPYKGELFF.

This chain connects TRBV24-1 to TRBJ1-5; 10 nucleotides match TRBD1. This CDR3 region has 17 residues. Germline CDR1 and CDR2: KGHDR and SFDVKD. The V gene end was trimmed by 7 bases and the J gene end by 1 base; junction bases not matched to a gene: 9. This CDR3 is CATSVGTGVSSNQPQHF. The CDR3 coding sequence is TGTGCCACCAGCGTCGGGACAGGGGTTTCCAGCAATCAGCCCCAGCATTTT.